The 28 T cell receptor beta chains below all came from one sample that was sequenced in a study of post-analysis software for immune sequencing data. cDNA libraries of TCR beta carried unique molecular identifiers. Each CDR3 protein gets one entry after TCRdb re-called the PCR reads with MiXCR. The sample lists about 540,000 distinct CDR3 sequences, 30% to 40% occurring once. These receptors have no known antigen. Study-wide findings and caveats: The study found TRBV5-6, TRBV5-1 and TRBV20-1 among roughly 5 TRBV segments more frequent in patients than controls.

Sample: blood. These receptors came from a girl aged 2-17 years with multiple sclerosis.

The chain links TRBV12-3 or TRBV12-4 to TRBJ2-5; D call uncertain. The CDR3 extends over 13 amino acids. Trimming pared 5 bases from V and 2 bases from J, leaving 9 bases between. This CDR3 reads CASSAWCQETQYF. The CDR3 DNA reads TGTGCCAGCAGTGCGTGGTGTCAAGAGACCCAGTACTTC.

This clonotype was found a few times. V gene TRBV12-3 or TRBV12-4 combines with J gene TRBJ2-5; 9 nucleotides agree with TRBD1. The CDR3 totals 13 residues. The trim removed 7 bases at V and 5 bases at J, leaving 5 bases unmatched. CDR3: CASNTGGRETQYF. CDR3 nucleotides: TGTGCCAGCAACACAGGGGGCCGGGAGACCCAGTACTTC.

The rearrangement joins TRBV20-1 to TRBJ2-7, with D hard to call. This CDR3 contains 13 residues. Germline CDR1 DFQATT, CDR2 SNEGSKA (reference sequence). The V end lost 0 bases, the J end lost 3 bases, and 9 bases lay between the germline ends. The CDR3 bases are TGCAGTGCTAGAGATGCTGGGGTCTACGAGCAGTACTTC. Its translation: CSARDAGVYEQYF.

A single count supports this clonotype. V gene TRBV5-1 combines with J gene TRBJ1-1, with 7 bases matching TRBD1. Germline CDR1 reads SGHRS; CDR2 reads YFSETQ. CDR3 length: 16 amino acids. Unmatched junction bases numbered 5, after V lost 0 bases and J lost 0 bases. In nucleotides, the CDR3 is TGCGCCAGCAGCTTGGGGGACAGAACGCTGAACACTGAAGCTTTCTTT. This translates into CASSLGDRTLNTEAFF.

The chain combines TRBV6-5 with TRBJ2-1; 8 nucleotides align to TRBD1. Trimming removed 0 bases from V and 6 bases from J; junction bases left unmatched: 7. CDR3 size: 16 residues. Germline-derived CDR1 and CDR2 are MNHEY and SVGAGI. CDR3 DNA sequence: TGTGCCAGCAGTTACTCACGGACAGGGCGAAGCAATGAGCAGTTCTTC. Protein product: CASSYSRTGRSNEQFF.

This clonotype was seen a few times. This chain joins TRBV7-9 and TRBJ2-1; D is uncertain. Trimming removed 11 bases at V and 0 bases at J, with 17 bases between. Germline assignment: CDR1 SEHNR and CDR2 FQNEAQ (reference sequence). CDR3 size: 15 residues. This CDR3 is CAPVPALSSYNEQFF. The CDR3 bases are TGTGCCCCTGTCCCGGCGCTGAGCTCCTACAATGAGCAGTTCTTC. The entire variable domain, with the rest obtained from reference TRBV7-9 and TRBJ2-1, is as follows: DTGVSQNPRHKITKRGQNVTFRCDPISEHNRLYWYRQTLGQGPEFLTYFQNEAQLEKSRLLSDRFSAERPKGSFSTLEIQRTEQGDSAMYLCAPVPALSSYNEQFFGPGTRLTVL.

At least ten counts were recorded for this clonotype. This chain joins TRBV20-1 and TRBJ2-3; TRBD2 matches at 9 bases. Germline V gives CDR1 DFQATT, CDR2 SNEGSKA (reference sequence). This CDR3 spans 14 amino acids. Trimming cost V 4 bases and J 3 bases; bases outside gene matches: 5. The CDR3 DNA is TGCAGTGCTAAACCGGGACTAGCAACAGATACGCAGTATTTT. Translating it yields CSAKPGLATDTQYF.

This rearrangement joins TRBV5-1 to TRBJ2-1, with 7 bases fitting TRBD2. V shed 4 bases, J shed 7 bases, and the junction held 14 bases outside the gene matches. The CDR3 is 16 amino acids. Germline CDR1 SGHRS, CDR2 YFSETQ. CDR3 nucleotide sequence: TGCGCCAGCAGCCCGCGAGGACTAGGGGCTATGAATGAGCAGTTCTTC. This sequence encodes CASSPRGLGAMNEQFF.

This chain connects TRBV5-1 to TRBJ2-7; the match to TRBD1 covers 9 bases. The CDR3 loop spans 15 amino acids. Trimming at V came to 2 bases and at J to 2 bases, leaving 5 bases not matched to a gene. Germline CDR1 is SGHRS and CDR2 is YFSETQ. Written as DNA, the CDR3 is TGCGCCAGCAGCTTCTTGGACAGGGGCACCTACGAGCAGTACTTC. Translating it yields CASSFLDRGTYEQYF. Together with reference TRBV5-1 and TRBJ2-7, the CDR3 gives the full variable domain: KAGVTQTPRYLIKTRGQQVTLSCSPISGHRSVSWYQQTPGQGLQFLFEYFSETQRNKGNFPGRFSGRQFSNSRSEMNVSTLELGDSALYLCASSFLDRGTYEQYFGPGTRLTVT.

This chain joins TRBV7-2 and TRBJ1-3; D might be TRBD1 (5 bases). Looked up from germline, CDR1 is SGHTA and CDR2 is FQGNSA. Trimming took 3 bases from V and 1 from J, leaving 10 bases between them. This CDR3 has 15 amino acids. In DNA form, the CDR3 reads TGTGCCAGCAGCTTCTCCCGACAGTCTGGAAACACCATATATTTT. Translated, it gives CASSFSRQSGNTIYF.

The chain combines TRBV6-1 with TRBJ2-3; 13 nucleotides line up with TRBD2. The CDR3 runs to 17 residues. CDR1 MNHNS and CDR2 SASEGT come from the germline V gene. The ends lost 2 bases at V and 5 bases at J; junction bases unmatched: 7. The DNA of the CDR3 is TGTGCCAGCAGTGAACTCTGGACTAGCGGGGGCGGAGATACGCAGTATTTT. This sequence encodes CASSELWTSGGGDTQYF.

This clonotype was seen a handful of times. V gene TRBV18 combines with J gene TRBJ1-1, with a possible D match to TRBD1 (6 bases). The germline V and J ends were trimmed by 3 bases and 6 bases, with 17 bases remaining between them. Germline V lookup: CDR1 KGHSH, CDR2 LQKENI. This CDR3 comprises 15 residues. The CDR3 DNA sequence: TGTGCCAGCTCACCCGCTCTCGACAGGATCCCTGAAGCTTTCTTT. Translation: CASSPALDRIPEAFF.

The rearrangement joins TRBV28 to TRBJ2-5; D is perhaps TRBD2 (7 bases). Trimming shortened V by 6 bases and J by 11 bases, and 16 bases separated the two germline ends. The CDR3 sequence is 12 residues long. Looked up from germline, CDR1 is MDHEN and CDR2 is SYDVKM. The CDR3 spells CASSWGGLEQYF. CDR3 sequence (DNA): TGTGCCAGCAGCTGGGGGGGGCTAGAGCAGTACTTC. Looking up the rest from reference TRBV28 and TRBJ2-5 gives the full variable domain: DVKVTQSSRYLVKRTGEKVFLECVQDMDHENMFWYRQDPGLGLRLIYFSYDVKMKEKGDIPEGYSVSREKKERFSLILESASTNQTSMYLCASSWGGLEQYFGPGTRLLVL.

The chain links TRBV10-3 to TRBJ2-3; D is tentatively TRBD1 or TRBD2 (5 bases each). The CDR3 totals 15 residues. The V end lost 2 bases, the J end lost 1 base, and 10 bases lay between the germline ends. The V gene's germline CDR1 is ENHRY and CDR2 SYGVKD. CDR3 in amino acids: CAISELKGRTDTQYF. CDR3 DNA: TGTGCCATCAGTGAGCTTAAGGGACGCACAGATACGCAGTATTTT.

The chain carries TRBV6-5 and TRBJ1-1, with D perhaps matching TRBD1 (6 bases). CDR1 is MNHEY and CDR2 is SVGAGI in the germline V gene. V dropped 6 bases and J dropped 1 base, with 12 bases sitting between them. This CDR3 is built from 14 residues. The CDR3, as DNA: TGTGCCAGCAGGATTAGGGGGAAGAACACTGAAGCTTTCTTT. It yields the protein CASRIRGKNTEAFF.

A word on this clonotype: The limits of the CDR3 on the DNA are not certain, so only TCRdb's listed CDR3 is given. The chain employs TRBV29-1 and TRBJ2-1; TRBD2 was called by the table and not checked on the DNA. The CDR3 extends over 14 residues, inclusive of both ends. CDR1 and CDR2 (germline): SQVTM, ANQGSEA. The CDR3 sequence is CSSSGRGRYNEQFF.

This chain links TRBV12-3 or TRBV12-4 with TRBJ1-4; no firm D call. This CDR3 spans 12 amino acids. V dropped 5 bases and J dropped 3 bases, with 4 bases sitting between them. The CDR3 sequence: CASSPSNEKLFF. The CDR3 DNA reads as TGTGCCAGCAGTCCTTCTAATGAAAAACTGTTTTTT.

The chain couples TRBV5-1 to TRBJ2-3, with unresolved D. V was clipped by 1 base and J by 2 bases, with 11 bases between them. The CDR3 has 15 amino acids. Germline assignment: CDR1 SGHRS and CDR2 YFSETQ. The CDR3 DNA reads as TGCGCCAGCAGCTTGTCTTACGGGTCCACAGATACGCAGTATTTT. This sequence encodes CASSLSYGSTDTQYF.

The genes are TRBV13 and TRBJ1-5, with D possibly being TRBD1 (6 bases). V was shortened by 6 bases and J by 4 bases, with 10 bases between the two germline ends. Germline values: CDR1 PRHDT, CDR2 FYEKMQ (reference sequence). CDR3 length: 13 residues. For the CDR3, the DNA is TGTGCCAGCAGTACAGGGAGGAATCAGCCCCAGCATTTT. Protein product: CASSTGRNQPQHF.

This clonotype was observed a single time. The chain recombines TRBV12-5 with TRBJ2-7; possible D gene TRBD2, 5 bases. CDR1 is LGHNT, CDR2 FRNRAP, per germline. This CDR3 has 17 residues. The V end was cut by 6 bases, the J end by 3 bases, with 24 bases between. For the CDR3, the DNA is TGTGCTAGTGGCTTCCCGGACTTCACCGAGGAGGACTACGAGCAGTACTTC. This encodes CASGFPDFTEEDYEQYF.

In its sample, this clonotype was seen a few times. V usage is TRBV29-1 and J usage is TRBJ2-3; D uncertain. Germline V CDR1 and CDR2: SQVTM, ANQGSEA. The CDR3 consists of 15 residues. Trimming took 8 bases from V and 0 from J, leaving 18 bases between them. The CDR3 sequence: CSFHGLTTSTDTQYF. For the CDR3, the DNA is TGCAGCTTCCACGGATTAACAACTAGCACAGATACGCAGTATTTT.

Turning to this clonotype: One end of the junction fails to match germline, which may point to a read error. The V gene is TRBV10-2, the J gene TRBJ1-1, with D hard to call. The CDR3 runs to 12 residues. CDR1 is WSHSY and CDR2 is SAAADI in the germline V gene. The CDR3 loop reads CASSGSTTEAFF. CDR3 sequence (DNA): TGCGCCAGTAGTGGGAGTACCACTGAAGCTTTCTTT.

This clonotype was picked up one time. The genes are TRBV5-1 and TRBJ1-1; 9 bases agree with TRBD1. After removal of 1 base from V and 7 bases from J, the junction contained 5 bases not matched to a gene. Germline V gene data show CDR1 as SGHRS and CDR2 as YFSETQ. CDR3 length equals 14 residues. This chain's CDR3 is CASSLTGGFSEAFF. The CDR3 DNA reads TGCGCCAGCAGCTTGACAGGGGGCTTTAGTGAAGCTTTCTTT.

This chain uses TRBV14 with TRBJ2-1, with 7 bases fitting TRBD2. Germline trimming cut 4 bases from V and 4 bases from J; bases unmatched to any gene: 4. Looked up from germline, CDR1 is SGHDN and CDR2 is FVKESK. The CDR3 is 14 residues long. The DNA of the CDR3 is TGTGCCAGCAGCCTTTTAGCGGGTTACAATGAGCAGTTCTTC. Amino acid sequence: CASSLLAGYNEQFF.

The chain carries TRBV6-1 and TRBJ2-5, with D perhaps TRBD1 (6 bases). The V gene's germline CDR1 is MNHNS and CDR2 SASEGT. V lost 4 bases and J 3 bases, leaving 9 bases between the germline ends. The CDR3 is made up of 13 amino acids. The CDR3 loop is CASSGWTEETQYF. The CDR3 bases are TGTGCCAGCAGTGGTTGGACAGAAGAGACCCAGTACTTC.

The chain is built from TRBV10-3 and TRBJ2-3; 14 positions agree with TRBD2. The CDR3 has 18 amino acids. J gave up 1 base and V 8 bases, and 11 bases lay outside the gene matches. Germline values: CDR1 ENHRY, CDR2 SYGVKD. The CDR3 here is CAIADRPGLAGGTDTQYF. CDR3 bases: TGTGCCATCGCCGACCGCCCGGGACTAGCGGGGGGCACAGATACGCAGTATTTT.

The chain couples TRBV13 to TRBJ1-4; D is unresolved. This CDR3 spans 14 amino acids. From germline, CDR1 is PRHDT and CDR2 FYEKMQ (reference sequence). Trimming shortened V by 5 bases and J by 4 bases, and 11 bases separated the two germline ends. The CDR3, as DNA: TGTGCCAGCAGCCCCGGGCCCAGTAATGAAAAACTGTTTTTT. Translation gives CASSPGPSNEKLFF.

The chain recombines TRBV4-2 with TRBJ2-1; 10 positions match TRBD2. The CDR3 covers 16 residues. Germline-derived CDR1 and CDR2 are LGHNA and YNFKEQ. V gave up 6 bases and J gave up 9 bases; unmatched junction bases: 14. CDR3 nucleotides: TGTGCCAGCAGTCGAATAGCGGGGGGCCAAGGAATTGAGCAGTTCTTC. Translation gives CASSRIAGGQGIEQFF.